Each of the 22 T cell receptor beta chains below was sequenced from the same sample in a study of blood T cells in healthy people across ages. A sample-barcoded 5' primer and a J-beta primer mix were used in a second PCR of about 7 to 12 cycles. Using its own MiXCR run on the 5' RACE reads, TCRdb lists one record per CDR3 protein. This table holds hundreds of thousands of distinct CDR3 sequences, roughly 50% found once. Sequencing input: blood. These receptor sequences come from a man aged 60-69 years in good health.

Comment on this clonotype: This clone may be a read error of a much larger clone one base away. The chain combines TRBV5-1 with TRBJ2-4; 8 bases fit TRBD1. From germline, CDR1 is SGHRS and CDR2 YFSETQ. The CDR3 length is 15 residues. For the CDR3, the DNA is TGCGTCAGCAGCTTGAGGCCGACAGGGGAAAACATTCAGTACTTC. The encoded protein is CVSSLRPTGENIQYF.

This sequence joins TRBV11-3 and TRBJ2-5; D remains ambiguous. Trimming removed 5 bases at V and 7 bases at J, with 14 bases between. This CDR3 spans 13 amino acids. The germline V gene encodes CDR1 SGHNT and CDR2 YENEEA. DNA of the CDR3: TGTGCCAGCAGCGTCCCGACAAGTTTGACCCAGTACTTC. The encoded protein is CASSVPTSLTQYF. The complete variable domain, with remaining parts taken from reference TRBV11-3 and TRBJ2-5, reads EAGVVQSPRYKIIEKKQPVAFWCNPISGHNTLYWYLQNLGQGPELLIRYENEEAVDDSQLPKDRFSAERLKGVDSTLKIQPAELGDSAVYLCASSVPTSLTQYFGPGTRLLVL.

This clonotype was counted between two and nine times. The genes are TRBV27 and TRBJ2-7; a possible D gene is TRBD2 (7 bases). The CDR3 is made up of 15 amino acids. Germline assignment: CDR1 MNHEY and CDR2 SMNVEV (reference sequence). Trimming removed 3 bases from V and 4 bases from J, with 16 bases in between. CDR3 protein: CASSFLAGASYEQYF. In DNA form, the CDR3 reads TGTGCCAGCAGTTTCCTCGCGGGGGCTTCATACGAGCAGTACTTC.

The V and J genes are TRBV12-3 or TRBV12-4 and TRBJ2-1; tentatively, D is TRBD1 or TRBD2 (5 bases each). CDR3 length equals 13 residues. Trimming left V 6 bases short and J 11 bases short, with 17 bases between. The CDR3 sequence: CASSVGDRIKQFF. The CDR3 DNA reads TGTGCCAGCAGCGTAGGGGACCGCATCAAGCAGTTCTTC.

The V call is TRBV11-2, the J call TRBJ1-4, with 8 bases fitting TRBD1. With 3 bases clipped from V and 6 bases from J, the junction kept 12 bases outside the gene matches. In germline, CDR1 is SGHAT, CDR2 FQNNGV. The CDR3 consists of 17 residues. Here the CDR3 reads CASSFAPGQGLHEKLFF. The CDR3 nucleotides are TGTGCCAGCAGCTTCGCCCCCGGACAGGGTCTCCATGAAAAACTGTTTTTT.

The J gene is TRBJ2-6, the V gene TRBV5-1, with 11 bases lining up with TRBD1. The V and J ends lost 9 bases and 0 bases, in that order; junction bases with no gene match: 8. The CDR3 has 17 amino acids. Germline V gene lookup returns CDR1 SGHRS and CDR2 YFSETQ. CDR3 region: CATTRDRGNSGANVLTF. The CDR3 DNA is TGCGCCACCACCCGGGACAGGGGGAACTCTGGGGCCAACGTCCTGACTTTC.

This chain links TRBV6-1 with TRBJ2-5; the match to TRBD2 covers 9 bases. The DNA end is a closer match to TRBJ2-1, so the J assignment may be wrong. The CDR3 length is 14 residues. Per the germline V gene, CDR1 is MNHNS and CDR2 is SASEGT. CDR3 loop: CASTLTSGQETQFF. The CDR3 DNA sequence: TGTGCCAGCACCCTGACTAGCGGACAAGAGACCCAGTTCTTC.

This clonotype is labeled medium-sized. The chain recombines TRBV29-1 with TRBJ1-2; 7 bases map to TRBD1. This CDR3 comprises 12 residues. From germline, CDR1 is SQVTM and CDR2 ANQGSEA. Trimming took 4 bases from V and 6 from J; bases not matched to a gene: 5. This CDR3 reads CSVGRGEDGYTF. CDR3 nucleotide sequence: TGCAGCGTTGGCAGGGGGGAAGATGGCTACACCTTC.

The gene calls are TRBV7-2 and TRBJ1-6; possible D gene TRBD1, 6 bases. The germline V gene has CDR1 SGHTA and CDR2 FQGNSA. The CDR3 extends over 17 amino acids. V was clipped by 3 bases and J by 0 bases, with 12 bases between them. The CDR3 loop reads CASSFRGRSSYNSPLHF. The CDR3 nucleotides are TGTGCCAGCAGCTTCAGGGGTAGGAGCTCCTATAATTCACCCCTCCACTTT.

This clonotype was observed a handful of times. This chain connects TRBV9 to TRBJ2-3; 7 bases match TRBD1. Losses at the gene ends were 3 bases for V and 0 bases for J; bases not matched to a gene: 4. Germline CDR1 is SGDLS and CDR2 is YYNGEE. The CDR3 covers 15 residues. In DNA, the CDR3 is TGTGCCAGCAGCGCGTTGGGACAGAGCACAGATACGCAGTATTTT. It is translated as CASSALGQSTDTQYF.

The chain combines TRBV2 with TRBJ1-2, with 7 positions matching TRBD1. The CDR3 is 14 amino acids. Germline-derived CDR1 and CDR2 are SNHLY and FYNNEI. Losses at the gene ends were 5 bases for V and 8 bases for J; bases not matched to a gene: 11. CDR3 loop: CASSRTGLLDGYTF. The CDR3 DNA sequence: TGTGCCAGCAGTAGGACAGGTCTCTTAGACGGCTACACCTTC.

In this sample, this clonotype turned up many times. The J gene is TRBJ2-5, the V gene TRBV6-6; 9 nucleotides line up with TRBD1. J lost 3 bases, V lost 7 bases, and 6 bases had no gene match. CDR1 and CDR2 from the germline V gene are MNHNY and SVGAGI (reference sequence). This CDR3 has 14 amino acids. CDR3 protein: CASTTGQGKETQYF. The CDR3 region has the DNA TGTGCCAGCACCACGGGACAGGGCAAAGAGACCCAGTACTTC.

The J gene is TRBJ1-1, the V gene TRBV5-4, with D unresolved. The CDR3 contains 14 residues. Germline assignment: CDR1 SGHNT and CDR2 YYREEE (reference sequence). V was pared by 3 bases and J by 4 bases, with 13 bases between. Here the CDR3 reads CASSSGGTGTEAFF. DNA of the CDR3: TGTGCCAGCAGCTCAGGAGGAACGGGCACTGAAGCTTTCTTT.

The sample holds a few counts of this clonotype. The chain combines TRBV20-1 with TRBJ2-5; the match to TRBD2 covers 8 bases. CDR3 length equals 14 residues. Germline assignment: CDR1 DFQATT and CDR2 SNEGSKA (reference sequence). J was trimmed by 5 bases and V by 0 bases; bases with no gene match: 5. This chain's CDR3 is CSAREVAGLETQYF. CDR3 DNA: TGCAGTGCTAGAGAGGTAGCGGGGTTGGAGACCCAGTACTTC.

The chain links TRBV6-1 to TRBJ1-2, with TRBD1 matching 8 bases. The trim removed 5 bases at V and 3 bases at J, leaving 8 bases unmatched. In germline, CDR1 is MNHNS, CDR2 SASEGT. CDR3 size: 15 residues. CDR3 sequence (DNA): TGTGCCAGCAGTTCAGTATCGACAGGGGACTATGGCTACACCTTC. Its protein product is CASSSVSTGDYGYTF.

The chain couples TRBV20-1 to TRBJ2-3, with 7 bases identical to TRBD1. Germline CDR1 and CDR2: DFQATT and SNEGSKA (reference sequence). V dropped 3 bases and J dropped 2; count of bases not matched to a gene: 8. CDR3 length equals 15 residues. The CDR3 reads CSASVPGGATDTQYF. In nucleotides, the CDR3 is TGCAGTGCTAGTGTGCCAGGGGGAGCCACAGATACGCAGTATTTT.

CDR3 DNA sequence: TGTGCCAGCAGTTTATCTTCCGGGCGGTCCAGGCTCGGGGCCAACGTCCTGACTTTC. The encoded protein is CASSLSSGRSRLGANVLTF. The gene calls are TRBV28 and TRBJ2-6; D is ambiguous. V dropped 1 base and J dropped 4 bases, with 20 bases sitting between them. Germline lookup yields CDR1 MDHEN and CDR2 SYDVKM. The CDR3 sequence is 19 residues long.

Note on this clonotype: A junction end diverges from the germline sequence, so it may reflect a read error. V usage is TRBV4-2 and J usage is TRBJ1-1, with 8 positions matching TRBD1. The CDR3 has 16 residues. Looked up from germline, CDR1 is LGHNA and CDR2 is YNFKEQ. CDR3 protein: CASSQARQGLGTEVFF. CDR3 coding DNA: TGTGCCAGCAGCCAAGCGAGACAGGGGTTGGGGACTGAAGTTTTCTTT.

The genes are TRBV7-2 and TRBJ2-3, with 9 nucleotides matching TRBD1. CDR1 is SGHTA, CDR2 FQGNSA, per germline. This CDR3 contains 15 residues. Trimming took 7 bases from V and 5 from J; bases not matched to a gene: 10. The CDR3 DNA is TGTGCCAGCATCTCCGTCCGGGACAGGGTAGATACGCAGTATTTT. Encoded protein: CASISVRDRVDTQYF.

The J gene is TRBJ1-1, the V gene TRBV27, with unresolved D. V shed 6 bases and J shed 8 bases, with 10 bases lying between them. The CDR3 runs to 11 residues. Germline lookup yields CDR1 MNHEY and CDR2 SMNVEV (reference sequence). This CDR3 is CASSPGREAFF. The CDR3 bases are TGTGCCAGCAGCCCTGGACGGGAAGCTTTCTTT.

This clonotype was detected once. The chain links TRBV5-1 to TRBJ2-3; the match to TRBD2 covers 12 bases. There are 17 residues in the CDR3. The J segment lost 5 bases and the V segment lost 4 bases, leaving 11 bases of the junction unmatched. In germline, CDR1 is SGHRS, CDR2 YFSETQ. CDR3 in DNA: TGCGCCAGCAGCGTCTCCTATCTAGCGGGGGGGCAAGATACGCAGTATTTT. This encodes CASSVSYLAGGQDTQYF. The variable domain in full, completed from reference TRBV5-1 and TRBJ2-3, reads KAGVTQTPRYLIKTRGQQVTLSCSPISGHRSVSWYQQTPGQGLQFLFEYFSETQRNKGNFPGRFSGRQFSNSRSEMNVSTLELGDSALYLCASSVSYLAGGQDTQYFGPGTRLTVL.

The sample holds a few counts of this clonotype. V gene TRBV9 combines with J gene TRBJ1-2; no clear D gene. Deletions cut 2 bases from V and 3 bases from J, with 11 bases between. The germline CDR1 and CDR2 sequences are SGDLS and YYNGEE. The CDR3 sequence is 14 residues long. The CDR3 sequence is CASSVLGSDYGYTF. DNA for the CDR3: TGTGCCAGCAGCGTCCTCGGGAGCGACTATGGCTACACCTTC.